The 23 T cell receptor beta chains given below trace back to one sample, sequenced in a study of T cells expressing NK-cell markers. TCRdb re-called the 5' RACE reads and catalogs CDR3 proteins one per entry, DNA excluded. This sample's table reports 440,000 or so distinct CDR3 sequences. Sequencing input: blood T cells: a sorted CD56 or NKG2C T cell subset, CD4+ or CD8+ T cells, or bulk PBMC T cells (not recorded which). The source is a woman between 18 and 75 years old in good health.

This chain joins TRBV7-2 and TRBJ1-3; TCRdb proposes TRBD1, but this gene call is untestable without DNA. CDR1 and CDR2 (germline): SGHTA, FQGNSA. The CDR3 contains 14 residues. The CDR3 here is CASSRGGGGNTIYF. The full variable domain, with the rest looked up from reference TRBV7-2 and TRBJ1-3, is GAGVSQSPSNKVTEKGKDVELRCDPISGHTALYWYRQSLGQGLEFLIYFQGNSAPDKSGLPSDRFSAERTGGSVSTLTIQRTQQEDSAVYLCASSRGGGGNTIYFGEGSWLTVV.

The genes are TRBV9 and TRBJ2-5; TCRdb outputs TRBD1, but without DNA this stays unchecked. CDR3 length: 15 amino acids. CDR1 SGDLS and CDR2 YYNGEE come from the germline V gene. Here the CDR3 reads CASSVGSPLQETQYF.

The chain combines TRBV7-9 with TRBJ2-3; the TCRdb D gene call, TRBD1, has no DNA to confirm it. CDR3 length equals 15 residues. The germline gives CDR1 SEHNR, CDR2 FQNEAQ (reference sequence). The CDR3 reads CASSPGTGITDTQYF.

The V and J genes are TRBV6-5 and TRBJ2-1; as DNA is missing, the TRBD2 call by TCRdb cannot be tested. From germline, CDR1 is MNHEY and CDR2 SVGAGI. This CDR3 has 15 amino acids. The CDR3 loop is CASSYGQGGYNEQFF.

This chain connects TRBV7-8 to TRBJ2-1; the TRBD1 assignment by TCRdb is unverifiable without DNA. Germline values: CDR1 SGHVS, CDR2 FQNEAQ. This CDR3 is 13 amino acids long. The chain's CDR3 is CASSLVPVNEQFF. Using reference TRBV7-8 and TRBJ2-1 for the parts outside the CDR3, the full variable domain is GAGVSQSPRYKVAKRGQDVALRCDPISGHVSLFWYQQALGQGPEFLTYFQNEAQLDKSGLPSDRFFAERPEGSVSTLKIQRTQQEDSAVYLCASSLVPVNEQFFGPGTRLTVL.

The J gene is TRBJ2-7, the V gene TRBV4-2; TCRdb proposes TRBD2, but this gene call is untestable without DNA. Germline lookup yields CDR1 LGHNA and CDR2 YNFKEQ. CDR3 length: 15 amino acids. CDR3 amino acids: CASSQALAGTYEQYF.

The V and J genes are TRBV9 and TRBJ1-2; the D call of TRBD1 rests on TCRdb alone, since no DNA is present to check it. The CDR3 contains 13 residues. Germline values: CDR1 SGDLS, CDR2 YYNGEE. CDR3 sequence: CASSKQGGYGYTF.

CDR3 in amino acids: CASSYGLAGGTGTQYF. The chain carries TRBV5-1 and TRBJ2-5; TCRdb picks TRBD2, but there is no DNA to check that call. Germline CDR1 and CDR2: SGHRS and YFSETQ. This CDR3 is built from 16 residues.

The chain combines TRBV12-3 or TRBV12-4 with TRBJ1-2. The CDR3 extends over 13 amino acids. The CDR3 loop reads CASSLGPNYGYTF.

V gene TRBV4-3 combines with J gene TRBJ1-6. The CDR3 has 15 residues. CDR1 is LGHNA, CDR2 YSLEER, per germline. The CDR3 reads CASSQDHGYYSPLHF.

This chain joins TRBV7-9 and TRBJ2-1; the D gene TCRdb calls, TRBD1, cannot be checked with no DNA. The CDR3 covers 15 residues. CDR1 and CDR2 from the germline V gene are SEHNR and FQNEAQ (reference sequence). CDR3 in amino acids: CASSLGPITGGEQFF.

The rearrangement links TRBV28 to TRBJ2-1. The CDR3 consists of 15 residues. Germline assignment: CDR1 MDHEN and CDR2 SYDVKM. The CDR3 sequence: CASSPTGDLDNEQFF.

The chain joins TRBV3-1 to TRBJ1-4. Per the germline V gene, CDR1 is LGHDT and CDR2 is YNNKEL (reference sequence). CDR3 length: 14 amino acids. CDR3 residues: CASSQDTVNEKLFF.

The CDR3 region is CASSPRVGASGNTIYF. The chain employs TRBV4-1 and TRBJ1-3; TCRdb designates TRBD1, a call that cannot be tested without DNA. Germline loops: CDR1 MGHRA, CDR2 YSYEKL. The CDR3 spans 16 residues.

The chain recombines TRBV10-1 with TRBJ1-1. CDR1 and CDR2 (germline): WNHNN, SYGVQD (reference sequence). The CDR3 loop spans 13 amino acids. The CDR3 spells CASSVPGNTEAFF.

V gene TRBV12-3 or TRBV12-4 combines with J gene TRBJ1-5. The CDR3 contains 15 residues. The chain's CDR3 is CASSLGWAVAQPQHF.

The V gene is TRBV19, the J gene TRBJ1-1; TCRdb lists TRBD1, though no DNA is available to test this call. The CDR3 covers 13 residues. Germline V gene sequence: CDR1 LNHDA, CDR2 SQIVND (reference sequence). The CDR3 loop is CATSRGSATEAFF. The full variable domain, completed using reference TRBV19 and TRBJ1-1, is DGGITQSPKYLFRKEGQNVTLSCEQNLNHDAMYWYRQDPGQGLRLIYYSQIVNDFQKGDIAEGYSVSREKKESFPLTVTSAQKNPTAFYLCATSRGSATEAFFGQGTRLTVV.

The V and J genes are TRBV5-6 and TRBJ2-3; the D call from TCRdb, TRBD1, cannot be confirmed without DNA. The CDR3 spans 16 residues. Germline CDR1 SGHDT, CDR2 YYEEEE. CDR3 sequence reads: CASSPNAGQGPDTQYF.

The chain joins TRBV6-2 or TRBV6-3 to TRBJ1-5; the TRBD1 assignment by TCRdb is unverifiable without DNA. The V gene's germline CDR1 is MNHEY and CDR2 SVGEGT. The CDR3 spans 13 residues. The CDR3 region is CASSWDRAQPQHF.

The chain joins TRBV7-9 to TRBJ2-1. This CDR3 comprises 15 residues. Germline V gene data show CDR1 as SEHNR and CDR2 as FQNEAQ (reference sequence). This CDR3 is CASSYVGRLYNEQFF.

J is TRBJ2-1 and V is TRBV4-3; TCRdb's assignment of TRBD2 cannot be checked, as there is no DNA. Germline V gene lookup returns CDR1 LGHNA and CDR2 YSLEER. The CDR3 totals 17 residues. CDR3 residues: CASSQNPPSIVFHEQFF.

This chain connects TRBV20-1 to TRBJ2-5; the D call from TCRdb, TRBD2, cannot be confirmed without DNA. The CDR3 extends over 12 amino acids. Looked up from germline, CDR1 is DFQATT and CDR2 is SNEGSKA (reference sequence). This CDR3 is CSASSLAETQYF.

V and J are TRBV12-3 or TRBV12-4 and TRBJ1-6; TCRdb's D gene call, TRBD1, goes unchecked for lack of DNA. The CDR3 consists of 16 residues. The CDR3 spells CASVLGGVPYNSPLHF.